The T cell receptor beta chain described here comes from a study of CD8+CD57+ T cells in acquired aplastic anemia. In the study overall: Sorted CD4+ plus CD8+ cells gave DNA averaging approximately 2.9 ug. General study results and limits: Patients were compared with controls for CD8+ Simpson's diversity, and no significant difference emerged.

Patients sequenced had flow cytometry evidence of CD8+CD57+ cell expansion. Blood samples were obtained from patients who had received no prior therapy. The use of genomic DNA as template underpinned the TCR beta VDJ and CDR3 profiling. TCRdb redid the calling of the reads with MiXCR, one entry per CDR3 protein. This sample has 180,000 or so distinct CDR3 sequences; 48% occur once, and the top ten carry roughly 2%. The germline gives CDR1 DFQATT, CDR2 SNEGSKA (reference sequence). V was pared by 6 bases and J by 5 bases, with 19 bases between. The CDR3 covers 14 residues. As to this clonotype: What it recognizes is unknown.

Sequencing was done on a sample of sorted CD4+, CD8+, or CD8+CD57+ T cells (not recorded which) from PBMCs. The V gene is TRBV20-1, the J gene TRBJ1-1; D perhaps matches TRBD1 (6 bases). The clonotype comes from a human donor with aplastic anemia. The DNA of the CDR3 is TGCAGTGCCCTTTTACAGGGAGGTAAGACTGAAGCTTTCTTT. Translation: CSALLQGGKTEAFF.